In its sample, the clone carrying this T cell receptor (beta chain) was seen a few times. The data are from a study of shared clonotypes between healthy human individuals. For the study at large: A couple of female and three male donors aged 18 to 49 were enrolled.

V trimming: 7 bases; J trimming: 7 bases; junction bases outside the gene matches: 3. CDR1 is MNHNS and CDR2 is SASEGT in the germline V gene. This CDR3 comprises 11 residues. The deep-level immunoSEQ assay was used. Libraries were prepared by immunoSEQ multiplex PCR; TCRdb keeps only in-frame clonotypes and omits some of them. The data contain 450,000 or so clones, over 60% of them singletons. This receptor was obtained from a woman between 40 and 55 years old in good health. Some clones in this sample may be carry-over from other donors' samples. The chain is built from TRBV6-1 and TRBJ1-1; 7 nucleotides line up with TRBD1. Sequencing was carried out using PBMCs. The CDR3 nucleotides are TGTGCCAGCAAGTGGACAGGTGAAGCTTTCTTT. It encodes CASKWTGEAFF.